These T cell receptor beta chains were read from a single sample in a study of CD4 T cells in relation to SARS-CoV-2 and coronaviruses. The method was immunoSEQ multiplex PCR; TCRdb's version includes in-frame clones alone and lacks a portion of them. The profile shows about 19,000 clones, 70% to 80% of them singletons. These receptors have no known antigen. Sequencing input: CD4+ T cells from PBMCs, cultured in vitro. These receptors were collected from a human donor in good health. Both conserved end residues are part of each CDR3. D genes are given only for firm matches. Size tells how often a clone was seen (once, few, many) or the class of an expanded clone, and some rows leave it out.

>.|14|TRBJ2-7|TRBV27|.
CASSFLGGTYEQYF
TGTGCCAGCAGTTTCCTCGGGGGCACCTACGAGCAGTACTTC
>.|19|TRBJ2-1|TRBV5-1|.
CASSKSSGFASHGWDEQFF
TGCGCCAGCAGCAAATCTTCGGGGTTCGCTTCTCACGGGTGGGATGAGCAGTTCTTC
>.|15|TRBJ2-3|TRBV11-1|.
CASSLTVWGTDTQYF
TGTGCCAGCAGCTTAACAGTCTGGGGCACAGATACGCAGTATTTT
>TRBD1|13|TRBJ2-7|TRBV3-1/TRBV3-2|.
CASSQAGGYEQYF
TGTGCCAGCAGCCAAGCAGGGGGCTACGAGCAGTACTTC
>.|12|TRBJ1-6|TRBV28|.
CASRAPNSPLHF
TGTGCCAGCAGAGCCCCGAACTCACCCCTCCACTTT
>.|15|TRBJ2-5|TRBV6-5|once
CASKRWGTTDETQYF
TGTGCCAGCAAGAGGTGGGGGACCACTGACGAGACCCAGTACTTC
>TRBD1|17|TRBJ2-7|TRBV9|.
CASSVLSPGQGHYEQYF
TGTGCCAGCAGCGTTCTCTCCCCAGGACAGGGACACTACGAGCAGTACTTC
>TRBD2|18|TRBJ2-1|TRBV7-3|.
CASSLTPRTSGKGYEQFF
TGTGCCAGCAGCTTAACGCCAAGGACTAGCGGGAAGGGTTATGAGCAGTTCTTC
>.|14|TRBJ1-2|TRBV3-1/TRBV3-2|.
CASSLSGQNYGYTF
TGTGCCAGCTCCCTCTCGGGGCAAAACTATGGCTACACCTTC
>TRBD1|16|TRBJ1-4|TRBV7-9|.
CASSQTKGQPNEKLFF
TGTGCCAGCAGCCAAACCAAGGGACAGCCTAATGAAAAACTGTTTTTT
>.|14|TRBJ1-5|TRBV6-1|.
CASSEIAGIEPQHF
TGTGCCAGCAGTGAAATCGCCGGCATCGAGCCCCAGCATTTT
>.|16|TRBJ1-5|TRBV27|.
CASSLFSSYSNQPQHF
TGTGCCAGCAGTTTATTCTCCAGTTATAGCAATCAGCCCCAGCATTTT
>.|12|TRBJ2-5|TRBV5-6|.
CASSRSIETQYF
TGTGCCAGCAGCCGATCCATCGAGACCCAGTACTTC
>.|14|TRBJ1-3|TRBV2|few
CASTGTVSGNTIYF
TGTGCCAGCACCGGGACGGTCTCTGGAAACACCATATATTTT
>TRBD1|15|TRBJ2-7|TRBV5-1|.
CASSQGQEGTYEQYF
TGCGCCAGCAGCCAGGGACAGGAGGGAACCTACGAGCAGTACTTC
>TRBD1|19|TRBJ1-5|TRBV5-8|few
CASSLVGDSQALSNQPQHF
TGTGCCAGCAGCTTGGTAGGGGACAGCCAGGCCCTTAGCAATCAGCCCCAGCATTTT